The 13 T cell receptor beta chains given below trace back to one sample, sequenced in a study of CD8+CD57+ T cells in acquired aplastic anemia. Genomic DNA provided the template from which TCR beta VDJ and CDR3 profiles were obtained. TCRdb reanalysed the reads using MiXCR and keeps one entry per CDR3 protein. The sample has about 190,000 distinct CDR3 sequences; roughly half are singletons. Sample: sorted CD4+, CD8+, or CD8+CD57+ T cells (not recorded which) from PBMCs. All receptors come from a human donor in good health, serving as a control.

The chain uses TRBV27 and TRBJ1-2, with TRBD1 matching 11 bases. The V gene's germline CDR1 is MNHEY and CDR2 SMNVEV (reference sequence). The CDR3 is 15 amino acids. V lost 5 bases, J lost 6 bases, and 8 bases stayed unmatched. The CDR3 nucleotides are TGTGCCAGCAGTCTACGGGACAGGGGGAGCAATGGCTACACCTTC. It specifies CASSLRDRGSNGYTF.

This clonotype occurred many times. The V call is TRBV7-9, the J call TRBJ2-1; D is perhaps TRBD2 (5 bases). Germline CDR1 SEHNR, CDR2 FQNEAQ (reference sequence). V shed 1 base and J shed 6 bases, with 10 bases lying between them. The CDR3 length is 14 residues. The chain's CDR3 is CASSLGWTFNEQFF. DNA for the CDR3: TGTGCCAGCAGCTTAGGTTGGACTTTCAATGAGCAGTTCTTC.

The V call is TRBV25-1, the J call TRBJ2-7, with TRBD2 matching 8 bases. The germline V gene encodes CDR1 MGHDK and CDR2 SYGVNS. CDR3 size: 17 residues. Trimming at V came to 6 bases and at J to 2 bases, leaving 15 bases not matched to a gene. Here the CDR3 reads CASSVGRGGRQPYEQYF. CDR3 sequence (DNA): TGTGCCAGCAGCGTAGGCCGGGGGGGCAGACAGCCCTACGAGCAGTACTTC.

This clonotype was counted between two and nine times. It may be a read error: a sequence one base away is much more abundant. This sequence joins TRBV4-3 and TRBJ2-7; D remains ambiguous. The CDR3 loop spans 15 amino acids. V dropped 1 base and J dropped 3 bases, with 13 bases sitting between them. Germline CDR1 reads LGHNA; CDR2 reads YSLEER. CDR3 nucleotides: TGCGCCAGCAGCCAAGGTCGTGTGACATTCTACGAGCAGTACTTC. Translated, it gives CASSQGRVTFYEQYF.

The chain links TRBV10-3 to TRBJ1-2, with D perhaps TRBD1 (6 bases). CDR3 size: 15 residues. Germline values: CDR1 ENHRY, CDR2 SYGVKD. V lost 6 bases and J lost 4, with 18 bases in between. The CDR3 nucleotides are TGTGCCATCAGCCTGAGGCTGGGACACAGCTATGGCTACACCTTC. This encodes CAISLRLGHSYGYTF.

V gene TRBV2 combines with J gene TRBJ1-5; D is unclear. This CDR3 is 13 amino acids long. The V gene's germline CDR1 is SNHLY and CDR2 FYNNEI. The germline V and J ends were trimmed by 7 bases and 5 bases, with 12 bases remaining between them. The CDR3 spells CASNQQLDQPQHF. CDR3 bases: TGTGCCAGCAACCAACAGTTGGATCAGCCCCAGCATTTT. The full variable domain, with the rest looked up from reference TRBV2 and TRBJ1-5, is EPEVTQTPSHQVTQMGQEVILRCVPISNHLYFYWYRQILGQKVEFLVSFYNNEISEKSEIFDDQFSVERPDGSNFTLKIRSTKLEDSAMYFCASNQQLDQPQHFGDGTRLSIL.

In this sample, this clonotype turned up many times. This rearrangement joins TRBV11-2 to TRBJ2-5; 8 nucleotides match TRBD1. The CDR3 spans 16 residues. Trimming removed 1 base from V and 2 bases from J; junction bases left unmatched: 6. Looked up from germline, CDR1 is SGHAT and CDR2 is FQNNGV. The CDR3 DNA reads TGTGCCAGCAGCTTAGGCCCGGGACAGGCACAAGAGACCCAGTACTTC. Translated: CASSLGPGQAQETQYF.

This chain uses TRBV9 with TRBJ1-6; D is unclear. CDR1 is SGDLS and CDR2 is YYNGEE in the germline V gene. This CDR3 has 15 amino acids. Deletions cut 0 bases from V and 2 bases from J, with 6 bases between. Here the CDR3 reads CASSVDSAYNSPLHF. The CDR3 DNA reads as TGTGCCAGCAGCGTAGATTCAGCCTATAATTCACCCCTCCACTTT.

Ten or more counts support this clonotype. This chain joins TRBV5-6 and TRBJ2-1; D unclear. The V end was cut by 0 bases, the J end by 7 bases, with 2 bases between. Germline assignment: CDR1 SGHDT and CDR2 YYEEEE. The CDR3 spans 11 residues. The CDR3 coding sequence is TGTGCCAGCAGCTTGGGGAATGAGCAGTTCTTC. Translating it yields CASSLGNEQFF.

This clonotype was detected only once. The junction departs from the called germline gene at one end, perhaps through a read error. This sequence joins TRBV24-1 and TRBJ1-2, with 9 bases fitting TRBD1. This CDR3 is built from 15 residues. Germline CDR1 is KGHDR and CDR2 is SFDVKD. This CDR3 reads CATSEGTGPNYGNTF. The CDR3, as DNA: TGTGCCACCAGTGAGGGGACAGGGCCGAACTATGGCAACACCTTC.

On this clonotype: At one end the junction does not follow the germline gene, possibly because of a read error. CDR3 nucleotides: TGTGCCAGCAGCTTAGGACCGGACAGGGGGAAGTTCTTC. It codes for CASSLGPDRGKFF. This chain links TRBV4-1 with TRBJ2-1; 10 bases align to TRBD1. From germline, CDR1 is MGHRA and CDR2 YSYEKL. The CDR3 totals 13 residues.

About this clonotype itself: A junction end diverges from the germline sequence, so it may reflect a read error. The genes are TRBV7-2 and TRBJ1-1; D not resolved. Germline CDR1 is SGHTA and CDR2 is FQGNSA. The CDR3 extends over 15 amino acids. CDR3 protein: CASSPSPNPRTETFF. CDR3 sequence (DNA): TGTGCCAGCAGCCCCTCGCCTAATCCGCGGACTGAAACTTTCTTT.

The J gene is TRBJ1-1, the V gene TRBV20-1; a weak D match, TRBD1 (5 bases). Per germline, CDR1 DFQATT and CDR2 SNEGSKA (reference sequence). Trimming removed 3 bases at V and 6 bases at J, with 14 bases between. The CDR3 runs to 13 residues. The CDR3 loop reads CSASNGGISEAFF. DNA for the CDR3: TGCAGTGCTAGTAACGGGGGTATTTCTGAAGCTTTCTTT.